This TCR beta chain was observed in a study of OX40 agonist ivuxolimab in advanced cancers. At the level of the study: Those treated in dose escalation had hepatocellular carcinoma, melanoma, renal cell cancer or head and neck cancer. Around 40% of patients had received prior checkpoint inhibitor therapy. The study, taken as a whole, reports: Those patients achieving a partial response at 0.1-3.0 mg/kg showed among the lowest clonal expansion.

As to this clone: What it recognizes is unknown.

Here immunoSEQ multiplex PCR was the method, and the copy in TCRdb shows in-frame clones only, minus some. The sample has 70,000 or so clones, roughly nine tenths seen once; the top ten hold approximately 0.94%. CDR3 length: 12 residues. Germline loops: CDR1 SEHNR, CDR2 FQNEAQ (reference sequence). V was clipped by 8 bases and J by 8 bases, with 15 bases between them. Enrollment shut out patients with autoimmune disease history or systemic immunosuppression. This receptor was identified in an adult with an advanced solid tumor such as melanoma, head and neck, liver or kidney cancer. The chain combines TRBV7-9 with TRBJ1-1; TRBD1 might be the D (5 bases). Material: CD4+ or CD8+ T cells sorted from blood, obtained in a trial of the OX40 agonist ivuxolimab. CDR3 region: CASGLTQGEAFF. CDR3 sequence (DNA): TGTGCCAGCGGACTGACCCAGGGAGAAGCTTTCTTT. The variable domain in full, completed from reference TRBV7-9 and TRBJ1-1, reads DTGVSQNPRHKITKRGQNVTFRCDPISEHNRLYWYRQTLGQGPEFLTYFQNEAQLEKSRLLSDRFSAERPKGSFSTLEIQRTEQGDSAMYLCASGLTQGEAFFGQGTRLTVV.